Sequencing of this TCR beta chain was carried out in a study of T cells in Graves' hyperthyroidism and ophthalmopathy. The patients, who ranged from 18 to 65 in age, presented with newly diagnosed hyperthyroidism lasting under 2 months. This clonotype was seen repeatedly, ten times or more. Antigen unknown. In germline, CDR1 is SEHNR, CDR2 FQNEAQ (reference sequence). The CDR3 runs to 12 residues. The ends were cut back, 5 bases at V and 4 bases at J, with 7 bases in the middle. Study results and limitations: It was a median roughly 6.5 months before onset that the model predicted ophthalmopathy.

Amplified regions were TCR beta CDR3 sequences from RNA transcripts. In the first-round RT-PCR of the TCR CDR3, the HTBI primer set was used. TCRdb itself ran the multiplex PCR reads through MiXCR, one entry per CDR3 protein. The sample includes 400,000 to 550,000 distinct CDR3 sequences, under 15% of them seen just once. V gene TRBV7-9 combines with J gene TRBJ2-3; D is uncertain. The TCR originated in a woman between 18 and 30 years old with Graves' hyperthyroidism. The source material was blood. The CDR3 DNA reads TGTGCCAGCAGCCTGATGCCAGATACGCAGTATTTT. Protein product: CASSLMPDTQYF.